Listed below are T cell receptor beta chains from one sample, sequenced in a study of post-analysis software for immune sequencing data. Using its own MiXCR run on the PCR reads, TCRdb lists one record per CDR3 protein. The sample has hundreds of thousands of distinct CDR3 sequences; around 27% are singletons. Specimen: blood. The receptor source for this set is a girl under 18 with multiple sclerosis. CDR3s include the opening cysteine and the closing phenylalanine or tryptophan. Fields, in order: V gene, D gene, clone size, J gene, CDR3 protein, CDR3 DNA. D genes are given only for firm matches. The size entry is marked missing in some rows and otherwise reads once, few, many or a size class.

V gene: TRBV20-1; D gene: .; clone size: few; J gene: TRBJ1-1; CDR3 protein: CSARKEGVNTEAFF; CDR3 DNA: TGCAGTGCTAGAAAGGAGGGCGTTAACACTGAAGCTTTCTTT
V gene: TRBV6-5; D gene: TRBD2; clone size: .; J gene: TRBJ2-3; CDR3 protein: CASKAGGPCDTQYF; CDR3 DNA: TGTGCCAGCAAGGCGGGAGGGCCTTGTGATACGCAGTATTTT
V gene: TRBV4-1; D gene: .; clone size: .; J gene: TRBJ2-1; CDR3 protein: CASSDGAREQFF; CDR3 DNA: TGCGCCAGCAGCGATGGAGCCAGGGAGCAGTTCTTC
V gene: TRBV5-1; D gene: TRBD2; clone size: .; J gene: TRBJ2-1; CDR3 protein: CASSLGGTTYNEQFF; CDR3 DNA: TGCGCCAGCAGCTTGGGGGGGACTACCTACAATGAGCAGTTCTTC
V gene: TRBV10-3; D gene: TRBD1; clone size: few; J gene: TRBJ2-4; CDR3 protein: CAISESRTGPKNIQYF; CDR3 DNA: TGTGCCATCAGTGAGTCCAGGACAGGGCCTAAAAACATTCAGTACTTC
V gene: TRBV20-1; D gene: .; clone size: few; J gene: TRBJ1-1; CDR3 protein: CSAGTRGGEAFF; CDR3 DNA: TGCAGTGCTGGCACTAGGGGTGGTGAAGCTTTCTTT
V gene: TRBV28; D gene: .; clone size: few; J gene: TRBJ2-7; CDR3 protein: CASSFQVRDNSYEQYF; CDR3 DNA: TGTGCCAGCAGTTTTCAGGTGCGGGACAACTCCTACGAGCAGTACTTC
V gene: TRBV20-1; D gene: .; clone size: .; J gene: TRBJ2-1; CDR3 protein: CSARGVRNEQFF; CDR3 DNA: TGCAGTGCGAGGGGGGTGAGGAATGAGCAGTTCTTC
V gene: TRBV9; D gene: TRBD1; clone size: .; J gene: TRBJ2-3; CDR3 protein: CASSLGQGLDTQYF; CDR3 DNA: TGTGCCAGCAGCTTGGGACAGGGATTAGATACGCAGTATTTT
V gene: TRBV7-9; D gene: .; clone size: few; J gene: TRBJ1-2; CDR3 protein: CASSSTQQGIAYGYTF; CDR3 DNA: TGTGCCAGCAGCTCCACCCAACAGGGTATTGCCTATGGCTACACCTTC
V gene: TRBV9; D gene: .; clone size: few; J gene: TRBJ1-2; CDR3 protein: CASSPVWGGRGDYGYTF; CDR3 DNA: TGTGCCAGCAGCCCCGTCTGGGGGGGAAGGGGCGACTATGGCTACACCTTC
V gene: TRBV20-1; D gene: .; clone size: few; J gene: TRBJ1-1; CDR3 protein: CSARGSNTEAFF; CDR3 DNA: TGCAGTGCCAGGGGTTCGAACACTGAAGCTTTCTTT
V gene: TRBV20-1; D gene: TRBD1; clone size: .; J gene: TRBJ2-5; CDR3 protein: CSARHRGGETQYF; CDR3 DNA: TGCAGTGCTAGGCACAGGGGTGGGGAGACCCAGTACTTC
V gene: TRBV10-3; D gene: TRBD1; clone size: .; J gene: TRBJ2-7; CDR3 protein: CAISDMRARGPYEQYF; CDR3 DNA: TGTGCCATCAGTGACATGAGGGCCAGGGGGCCGTACGAGCAGTACTTC
V gene: TRBV5-1; D gene: .; clone size: .; J gene: TRBJ1-4; CDR3 protein: CASSLDPRAEKLFF; CDR3 DNA: TGCGCCAGCAGCTTGGACCCGCGGGCAGAAAAACTGTTTTTT
V gene: TRBV10-2; D gene: .; clone size: few; J gene: TRBJ1-5; CDR3 protein: CASSPGPLGNQPQHF; CDR3 DNA: TGCGCCAGCAGCCCCGGCCCCCTCGGGAATCAGCCCCAGCATTTT
V gene: TRBV5-1; D gene: TRBD1; clone size: .; J gene: TRBJ2-7; CDR3 protein: CASSLRGQAAYEQYF; CDR3 DNA: TGCGCCAGCAGCTTGCGCGGACAGGCGGCCTACGAGCAGTACTTC
V gene: TRBV20-1; D gene: .; clone size: .; J gene: TRBJ2-7; CDR3 protein: CSARVPGDTSYEQYF; CDR3 DNA: TGCAGTGCTAGAGTGCCCGGGGACACCTCCTACGAGCAGTACTTC
V gene: TRBV13; D gene: .; clone size: few; J gene: TRBJ2-3; CDR3 protein: CASSLAAGETDTQYF; CDR3 DNA: TGTGCCAGCAGCCTCGCGGCAGGGGAAACAGATACGCAGTATTTT
V gene: TRBV28; D gene: TRBD2; clone size: .; J gene: TRBJ2-2; CDR3 protein: CASSLGLAGGAGELFF; CDR3 DNA: TGTGCCAGCAGTTTAGGACTAGCGGGAGGTGCCGGGGAGCTGTTTTTT
V gene: TRBV27; D gene: .; clone size: .; J gene: TRBJ1-1; CDR3 protein: CASSLYRSNTEAFF; CDR3 DNA: TGTGCCAGCAGTTTATACAGATCGAACACTGAAGCTTTCTTT
V gene: TRBV12-3/TRBV12-4; D gene: TRBD2; clone size: .; J gene: TRBJ2-1; CDR3 protein: CASSSIGLAGQPYNEQFF; CDR3 DNA: TGTGCCAGCAGTTCCATAGGACTAGCGGGGCAGCCCTACAATGAGCAGTTCTTC
V gene: TRBV5-1; D gene: TRBD2; clone size: once; J gene: TRBJ2-1; CDR3 protein: CASSLSAGGQFF; CDR3 DNA: TGCGCCAGCAGCTTGTCCGCGGGGGGGCAGTTCTTC
V gene: TRBV15; D gene: .; clone size: few; J gene: TRBJ2-5; CDR3 protein: CATTIVNQETQYF; CDR3 DNA: TGTGCCACCACGATAGTAAATCAAGAGACCCAGTACTTC
V gene: TRBV7-2; D gene: .; clone size: .; J gene: TRBJ2-1; CDR3 protein: CASSLEREQFF; CDR3 DNA: TGTGCCAGCAGTTTAGAAAGGGAGCAGTTCTTC
V gene: TRBV6-5; D gene: .; clone size: many; J gene: TRBJ2-4; CDR3 protein: CASSYSEQRDIQYF; CDR3 DNA: TGTGCCAGCAGTTACTCGGAACAACGGGACATTCAGTACTTC
V gene: TRBV28; D gene: .; clone size: many; J gene: TRBJ2-4; CDR3 protein: CASSFRGSIQYF; CDR3 DNA: TGTGCCAGCAGTTTTCGAGGTTCCATTCAGTACTTC
V gene: TRBV6-2/TRBV6-3; D gene: .; clone size: .; J gene: TRBJ1-1; CDR3 protein: CASLTNWGGYTEAFF; CDR3 DNA: TGTGCCAGTTTAACAAACTGGGGCGGATACACTGAAGCTTTCTTT
V gene: TRBV20-1; D gene: .; clone size: few; J gene: TRBJ2-5; CDR3 protein: CSARPGHQETQYF; CDR3 DNA: TGCAGTGCTAGGCCGGGACACCAAGAGACCCAGTACTTC
V gene: TRBV12-3/TRBV12-4; D gene: TRBD1; clone size: few; J gene: TRBJ1-5; CDR3 protein: CASSPTGGYGQPQHF; CDR3 DNA: TGTGCCAGCAGCCCTACAGGGGGGTACGGTCAGCCCCAGCATTTT
V gene: TRBV14; D gene: TRBD1; clone size: .; J gene: TRBJ2-1; CDR3 protein: CASSRPGTGLLGNEQFF; CDR3 DNA: TGTGCCAGCAGCCGACCCGGGACAGGGTTGCTGGGCAATGAGCAGTTCTTC
V gene: TRBV18; D gene: .; clone size: .; J gene: TRBJ2-1; CDR3 protein: CASSAASTYNEQFF; CDR3 DNA: TGTGCCAGCTCAGCGGCTAGCACCTACAATGAGCAGTTCTTC
V gene: TRBV10-3; D gene: .; clone size: few; J gene: TRBJ2-7; CDR3 protein: CAISMTVYEQYF; CDR3 DNA: TGTGCCATCAGCATGACGGTCTACGAGCAGTACTTC
V gene: TRBV10-2; D gene: .; clone size: .; J gene: TRBJ2-6; CDR3 protein: CASAPVGSSGANVLTF; CDR3 DNA: TGCGCCAGCGCTCCCGTGGGGAGCTCTGGGGCCAACGTCCTGACTTTC
V gene: TRBV6-1; D gene: TRBD2; clone size: few; J gene: TRBJ2-7; CDR3 protein: CASSPFGGTSGRRYEQYF; CDR3 DNA: TGTGCCAGCAGTCCATTTGGAGGGACTAGCGGGAGGAGGTACGAGCAGTACTTC
V gene: TRBV7-9; D gene: TRBD2; clone size: .; J gene: TRBJ2-5; CDR3 protein: CASSLEGGGSETQYF; CDR3 DNA: TGTGCCAGCAGCTTAGAAGGCGGGGGTTCAGAGACCCAGTACTTC
V gene: TRBV5-1; D gene: TRBD1; clone size: .; J gene: TRBJ2-1; CDR3 protein: CASSRQGPQFF; CDR3 DNA: TGCGCCAGCAGCCGACAGGGCCCCCAGTTCTTC
V gene: TRBV5-5; D gene: .; clone size: .; J gene: TRBJ2-3; CDR3 protein: CASDWDGTDTQYF; CDR3 DNA: TGTGCCAGCGACTGGGACGGCACAGATACGCAGTATTTT
V gene: TRBV12-3/TRBV12-4; D gene: TRBD1; clone size: .; J gene: TRBJ1-1; CDR3 protein: CASRGTGVDGTEAFF; CDR3 DNA: TGTGCCAGCAGGGGGACAGGGGTTGACGGGACTGAAGCTTTCTTT
V gene: TRBV20-1; D gene: TRBD2; clone size: .; J gene: TRBJ2-3; CDR3 protein: CSAPGLAGLTDTQYF; CDR3 DNA: TGCAGTGCCCCCGGACTAGCGGGACTCACAGATACGCAGTATTTT
V gene: TRBV7-8; D gene: .; clone size: .; J gene: TRBJ1-5; CDR3 protein: CASSHLNTQIQPQHF; CDR3 DNA: TGTGCCAGCAGCCATCTGAATACCCAAATTCAGCCCCAGCATTTT
V gene: TRBV15; D gene: .; clone size: few; J gene: TRBJ2-5; CDR3 protein: CATSSDRFQETQYF; CDR3 DNA: TGTGCCACCAGCAGTGACAGATTCCAAGAGACCCAGTACTTC
V gene: TRBV5-6; D gene: .; clone size: .; J gene: TRBJ1-1; CDR3 protein: CASSPIGEEAFF; CDR3 DNA: TGTGCCAGCAGTCCCATAGGTGAAGAAGCTTTCTTT
V gene: TRBV20-1; D gene: TRBD2; clone size: .; J gene: TRBJ2-1; CDR3 protein: CSVMTSGHNEQFF; CDR3 DNA: TGCAGTGTCATGACTAGCGGGCACAATGAGCAGTTCTTC
V gene: TRBV20-1; D gene: TRBD2; clone size: few; J gene: TRBJ2-1; CDR3 protein: CSANGLAGRITYNEQFF; CDR3 DNA: TGCAGTGCTAATGGACTAGCGGGACGGATCACCTACAATGAGCAGTTCTTC
V gene: TRBV12-3/TRBV12-4; D gene: TRBD1; clone size: .; J gene: TRBJ2-7; CDR3 protein: CASSTKTGGGYEQYF; CDR3 DNA: TGTGCCAGCAGTACAAAGACAGGGGGGGGATACGAGCAGTACTTC
V gene: TRBV14; D gene: .; clone size: few; J gene: TRBJ2-5; CDR3 protein: CASSPAGTLQETQYF; CDR3 DNA: TGTGCCAGCAGCCCAGCCGGGACACTCCAAGAGACCCAGTACTTC
V gene: TRBV6-1; D gene: TRBD1; clone size: few; J gene: TRBJ2-7; CDR3 protein: CASRQGGAYEQYF; CDR3 DNA: TGTGCCAGCAGACAGGGGGGTGCCTACGAGCAGTACTTC
V gene: TRBV6-6; D gene: .; clone size: .; J gene: TRBJ2-7; CDR3 protein: CASSYRLEEQYF; CDR3 DNA: TGTGCCAGCAGTTACAGGCTAGAAGAGCAGTACTTC
V gene: TRBV20-1; D gene: TRBD2; clone size: .; J gene: TRBJ2-5; CDR3 protein: CSAMRASAGLKETQYF; CDR3 DNA: TGCAGTGCTATGCGGGCTTCAGCGGGGTTAAAAGAGACCCAGTACTTC
V gene: TRBV6-2/TRBV6-3; D gene: TRBD2; clone size: .; J gene: TRBJ2-1; CDR3 protein: CASLAGGKPNEQFF; CDR3 DNA: TGTGCCAGCTTAGCGGGAGGTAAGCCCAATGAGCAGTTCTTC
V gene: TRBV7-2; D gene: TRBD2; clone size: few; J gene: TRBJ2-5; CDR3 protein: CASSLAPPDSGTETQYF; CDR3 DNA: TGTGCCAGCAGCTTAGCGCCTCCGGATAGCGGGACTGAGACCCAGTACTTC
V gene: TRBV7-9; D gene: .; clone size: .; J gene: TRBJ2-1; CDR3 protein: CASSLAGAMPYNEQFF; CDR3 DNA: TGTGCCAGCAGCCTGGCGGGGGCAATGCCCTACAATGAGCAGTTCTTC
V gene: TRBV20-1; D gene: TRBD2; clone size: few; J gene: TRBJ2-1; CDR3 protein: CSASATSGNEQFF; CDR3 DNA: TGCAGTGCTAGTGCGACTAGCGGGAATGAGCAGTTCTTC
V gene: TRBV7-2; D gene: .; clone size: .; J gene: TRBJ2-7; CDR3 protein: CASSLAFGGSLETHYF; CDR3 DNA: TGTGCCAGCAGCTTAGCGTTCGGGGGAAGCTTAGAGACCCACTACTTC